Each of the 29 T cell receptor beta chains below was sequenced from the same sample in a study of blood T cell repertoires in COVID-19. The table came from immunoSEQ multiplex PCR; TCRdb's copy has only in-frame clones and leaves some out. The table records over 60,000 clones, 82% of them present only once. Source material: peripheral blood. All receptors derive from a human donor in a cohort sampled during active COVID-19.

This CDR3 is CASSSNYEQYF. CDR3 coding DNA: TGTGCCAGCAGCTCTAACTACGAGCAGTACTTC. The chain carries TRBV7-9 and TRBJ2-7; D ambiguous. From germline, CDR1 is SEHNR and CDR2 FQNEAQ (reference sequence). V lost 4 bases and J lost 3, with 4 bases in between. The CDR3 sequence is 11 residues long.

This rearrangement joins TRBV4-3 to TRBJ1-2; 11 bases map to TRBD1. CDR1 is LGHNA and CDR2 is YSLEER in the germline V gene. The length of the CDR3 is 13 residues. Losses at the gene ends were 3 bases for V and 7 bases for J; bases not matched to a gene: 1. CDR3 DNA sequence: TGCGCCAGCAGCCAGGGGACAGGGGGTGGCTACACCTTC. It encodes CASSQGTGGGYTF.

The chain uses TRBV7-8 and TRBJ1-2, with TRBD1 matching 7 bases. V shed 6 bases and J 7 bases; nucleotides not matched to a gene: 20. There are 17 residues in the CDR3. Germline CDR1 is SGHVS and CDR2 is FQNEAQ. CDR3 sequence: CASRKVGVGTEVRGYTF. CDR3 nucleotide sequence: TGTGCCAGCAGAAAAGTCGGGGTTGGGACAGAAGTTCGTGGCTACACCTTC. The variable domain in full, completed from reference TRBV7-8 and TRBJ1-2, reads GAGVSQSPRYKVAKRGQDVALRCDPISGHVSLFWYQQALGQGPEFLTYFQNEAQLDKSGLPSDRFFAERPEGSVSTLKIQRTQQEDSAVYLCASRKVGVGTEVRGYTFGSGTRLTVV.

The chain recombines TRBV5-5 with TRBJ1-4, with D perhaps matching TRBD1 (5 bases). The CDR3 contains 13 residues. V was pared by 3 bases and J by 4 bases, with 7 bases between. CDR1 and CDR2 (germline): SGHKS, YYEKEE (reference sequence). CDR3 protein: CASSYDSNEKLFF. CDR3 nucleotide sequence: TGTGCCAGCAGCTATGACAGTAATGAAAAACTGTTTTTT.

CDR3 bases: TGTGCCAGCAGCCCGGGGGCCTATAATTCACCCCTCCACTTT. Residues: CASSPGAYNSPLHF. The chain has TRBV5-6 and TRBJ1-6, with a weak D call TRBD1 (5 bases). V was shortened by 4 bases and J by 2 bases, with 7 bases between the two germline ends. CDR3 size: 14 residues. CDR1 and CDR2 from the germline V gene are SGHDT and YYEEEE.

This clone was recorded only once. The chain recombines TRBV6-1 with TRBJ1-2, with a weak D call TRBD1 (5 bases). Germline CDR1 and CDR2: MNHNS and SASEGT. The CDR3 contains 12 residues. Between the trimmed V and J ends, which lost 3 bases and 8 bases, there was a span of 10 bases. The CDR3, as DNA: TGTGCCAGCAGTGAGCAGGGTTGGGGCTACACCTTC. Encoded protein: CASSEQGWGYTF.

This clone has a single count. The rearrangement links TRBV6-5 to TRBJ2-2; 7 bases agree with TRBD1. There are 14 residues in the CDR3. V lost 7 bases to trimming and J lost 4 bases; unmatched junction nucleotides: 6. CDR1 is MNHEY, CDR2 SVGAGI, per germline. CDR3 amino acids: CASKGGAATGELFF. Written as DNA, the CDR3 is TGTGCCAGCAAAGGGGGCGCCGCCACCGGGGAGCTGTTTTTT.

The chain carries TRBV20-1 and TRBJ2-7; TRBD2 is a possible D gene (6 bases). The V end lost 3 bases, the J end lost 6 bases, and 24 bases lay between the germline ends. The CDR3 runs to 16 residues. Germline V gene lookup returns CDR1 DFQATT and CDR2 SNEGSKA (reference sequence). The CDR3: CSASFKGLLGRGEQYF. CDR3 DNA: TGCAGTGCTAGTTTCAAAGGACTATTGGGTCGCGGCGAGCAGTACTTC.

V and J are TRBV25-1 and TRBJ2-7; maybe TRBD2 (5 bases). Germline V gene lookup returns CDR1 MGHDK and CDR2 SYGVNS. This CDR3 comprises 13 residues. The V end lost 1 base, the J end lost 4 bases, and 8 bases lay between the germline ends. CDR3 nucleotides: TGTGCCAGCAGTGAATGGACTGGGTACGAGCAGTACTTC. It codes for CASSEWTGYEQYF.

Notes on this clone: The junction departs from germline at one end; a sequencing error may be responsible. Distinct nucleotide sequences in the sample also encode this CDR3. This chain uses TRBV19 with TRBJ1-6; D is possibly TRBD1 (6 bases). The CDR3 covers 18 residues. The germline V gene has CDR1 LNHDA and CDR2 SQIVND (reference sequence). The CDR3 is CASSPRGRDDYYNSPLHF. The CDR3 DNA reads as TGTGCCAGTAGTCCCAGGGGCCGGGATGACTACTATAATTCACCCCTTCACTTT.

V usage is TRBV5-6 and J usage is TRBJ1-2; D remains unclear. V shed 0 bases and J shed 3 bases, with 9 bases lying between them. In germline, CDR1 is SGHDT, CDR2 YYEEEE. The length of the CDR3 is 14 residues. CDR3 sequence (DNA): TGTGCCAGCAGCTTGGCCGGTGGTTACTATGGCTACACCTTC. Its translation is CASSLAGGYYGYTF.

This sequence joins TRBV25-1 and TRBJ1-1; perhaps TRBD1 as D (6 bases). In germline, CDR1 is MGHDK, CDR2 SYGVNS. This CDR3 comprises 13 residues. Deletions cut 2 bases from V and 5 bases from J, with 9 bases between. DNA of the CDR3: TGTGCCAGCAGTGAAGAGGGGGAGACTGAAGCTTTCTTT. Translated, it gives CASSEEGETEAFF.

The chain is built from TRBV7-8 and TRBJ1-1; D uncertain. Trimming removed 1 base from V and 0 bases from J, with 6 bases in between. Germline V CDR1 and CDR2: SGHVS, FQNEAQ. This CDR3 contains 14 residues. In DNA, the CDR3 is TGTGCCAGCAGCTTAGAGACACTGAACACTGAAGCTTTCTTT. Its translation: CASSLETLNTEAFF.

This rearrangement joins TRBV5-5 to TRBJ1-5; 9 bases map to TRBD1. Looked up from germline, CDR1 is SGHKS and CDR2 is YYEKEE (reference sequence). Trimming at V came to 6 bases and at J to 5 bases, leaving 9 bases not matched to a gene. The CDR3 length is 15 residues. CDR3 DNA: TGTGCCAGCACCGCGACAGGGGGACTTGATCAGCCCCAGCATTTT. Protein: CASTATGGLDQPQHF. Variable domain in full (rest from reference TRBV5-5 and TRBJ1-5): DAGVTQSPTHLIKTRGQQVTLRCSPISGHKSVSWYQQVLGQGPQFIFQYYEKEERGRGNFPDRFSARQFPNYSSELNVNALLLGDSALYLCASTATGGLDQPQHFGDGTRLSIL.

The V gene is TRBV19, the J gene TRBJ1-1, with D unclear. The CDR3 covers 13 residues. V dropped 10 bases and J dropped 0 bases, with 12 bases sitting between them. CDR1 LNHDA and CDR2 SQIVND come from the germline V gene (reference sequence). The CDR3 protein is CATSGPMNTEAFF. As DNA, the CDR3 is TGTGCCACCTCCGGTCCAATGAACACTGAAGCTTTCTTT.

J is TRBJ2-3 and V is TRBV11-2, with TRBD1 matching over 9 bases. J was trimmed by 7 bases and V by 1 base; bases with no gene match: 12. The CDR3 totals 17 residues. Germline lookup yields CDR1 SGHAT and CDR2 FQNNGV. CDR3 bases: TGTGCCAGCAGCTTAGTCCCCGGGACAGGGCTTTTAAATACGCAGTATTTT. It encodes CASSLVPGTGLLNTQYF.

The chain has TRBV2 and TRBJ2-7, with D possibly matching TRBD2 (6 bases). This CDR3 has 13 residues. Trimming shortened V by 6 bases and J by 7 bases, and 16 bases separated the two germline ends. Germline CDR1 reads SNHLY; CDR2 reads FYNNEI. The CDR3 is CASSEKGRGEQYF. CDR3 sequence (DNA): TGTGCCAGCAGCGAGAAGGGACGGGGGGAGCAGTACTTC.

The CDR3 bases are TGTGCCAGCAGCTTTTCAGGGGGTCGAGGCGCTAACTATGGCTACACCTTC. This encodes CASSFSGGRGANYGYTF. This chain connects TRBV5-6 to TRBJ1-2; the match to TRBD1 covers 7 bases. CDR1 is SGHDT, CDR2 YYEEEE, per germline. This CDR3 has 17 amino acids. The V gene end was trimmed by 2 bases and the J gene end by 0 bases; junction bases not matched to a gene: 10.

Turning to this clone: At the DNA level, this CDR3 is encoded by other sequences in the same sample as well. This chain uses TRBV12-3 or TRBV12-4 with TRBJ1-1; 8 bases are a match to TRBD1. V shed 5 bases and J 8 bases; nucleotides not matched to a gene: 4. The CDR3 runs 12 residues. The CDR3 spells CASSRTGTEAFF. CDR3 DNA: TGTGCCAGCAGTAGGACAGGGACCGAAGCTTTCTTT.

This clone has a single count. CDR3 in amino acids: CSVDTDSGGTSNNEQFF. The CDR3 region has the DNA TGCAGCGTTGATACGGACAGCGGTGGTACATCTAACAATGAGCAGTTCTTC. This chain uses TRBV29-1 with TRBJ2-1, with a weak D call TRBD1 (6 bases). V lost 3 bases and J lost 5, with 23 bases in between. This CDR3 contains 17 residues. Germline V gene sequence: CDR1 SQVTM, CDR2 ANQGSEA.

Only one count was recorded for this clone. CDR3 protein: CASSLGGLRQPQHF. Here the CDR3 DNA reads TGTGCCAGCAGCTTAGGCGGGCTTAGGCAGCCCCAGCATTTT. The V gene is TRBV11-2, the J gene TRBJ1-5; the D is unclear. From germline, CDR1 is SGHAT and CDR2 FQNNGV. The CDR3 is 14 residues long. V was trimmed by 1 base and J by 7 bases, leaving 11 bases between them.

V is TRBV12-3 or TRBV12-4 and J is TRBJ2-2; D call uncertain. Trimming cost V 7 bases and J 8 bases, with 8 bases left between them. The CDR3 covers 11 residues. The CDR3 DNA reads TGTGCCAGCACCCAAGAGGGGGAGCTGTTTTTT. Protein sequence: CASTQEGELFF.

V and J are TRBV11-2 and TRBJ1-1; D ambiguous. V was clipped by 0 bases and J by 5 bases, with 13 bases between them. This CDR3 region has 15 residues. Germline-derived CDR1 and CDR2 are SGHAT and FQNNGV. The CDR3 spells CASSLDMGGRTEAFF. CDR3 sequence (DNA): TGTGCCAGCAGCTTAGATATGGGTGGGCGAACTGAAGCTTTCTTT.

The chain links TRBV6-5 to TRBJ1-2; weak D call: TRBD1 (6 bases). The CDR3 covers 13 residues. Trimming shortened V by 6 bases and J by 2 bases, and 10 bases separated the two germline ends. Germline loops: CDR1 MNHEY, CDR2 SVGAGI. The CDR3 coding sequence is TGTGCCAGCAGACTCACAGGGAACTATGGCTACACCTTC. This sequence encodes CASRLTGNYGYTF.

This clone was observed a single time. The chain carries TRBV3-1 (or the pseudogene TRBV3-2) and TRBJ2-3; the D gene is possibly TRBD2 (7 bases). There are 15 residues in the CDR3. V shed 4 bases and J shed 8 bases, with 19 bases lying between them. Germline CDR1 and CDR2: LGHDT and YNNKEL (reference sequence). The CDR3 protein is CASSLSRGASFTQYF. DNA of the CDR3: TGTGCCAGCAGCCTCTCACGGGGGGCATCTTTTACGCAGTATTTT.

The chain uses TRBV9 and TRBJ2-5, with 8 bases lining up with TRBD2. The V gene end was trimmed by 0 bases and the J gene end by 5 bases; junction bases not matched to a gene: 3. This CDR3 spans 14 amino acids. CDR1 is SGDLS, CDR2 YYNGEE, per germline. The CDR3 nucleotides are TGTGCCAGCAGCGTAGGAGCGGGGGAGGAGACCCAGTACTTC. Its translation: CASSVGAGEETQYF.

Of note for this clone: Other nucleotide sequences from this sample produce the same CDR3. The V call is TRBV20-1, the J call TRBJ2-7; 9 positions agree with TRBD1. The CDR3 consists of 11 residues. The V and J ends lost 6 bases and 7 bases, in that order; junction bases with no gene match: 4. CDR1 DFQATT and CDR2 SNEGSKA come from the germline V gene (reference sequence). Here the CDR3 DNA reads TGCAGTGCAGACAGGGGGAATGAGCAGTACTTC. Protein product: CSADRGNEQYF.

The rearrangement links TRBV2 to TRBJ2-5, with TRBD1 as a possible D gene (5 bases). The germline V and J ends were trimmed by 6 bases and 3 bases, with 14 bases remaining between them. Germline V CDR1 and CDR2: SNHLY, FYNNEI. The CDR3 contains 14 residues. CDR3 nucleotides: TGTGCCAGCAGCGTATTGACAGCAGAAGAGACCCAGTACTTC. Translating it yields CASSVLTAEETQYF.

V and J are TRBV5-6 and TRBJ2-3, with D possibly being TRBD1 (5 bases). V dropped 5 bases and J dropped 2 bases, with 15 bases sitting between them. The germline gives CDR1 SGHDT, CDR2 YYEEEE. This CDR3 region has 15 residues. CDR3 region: CASSSVPGYTDTQYF. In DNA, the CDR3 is TGTGCCAGCAGTTCCGTGCCAGGGTACACAGATACGCAGTATTTT.